Listed below are T cell receptor beta chains from one sample, sequenced in a study of T cells after yellow fever vaccination. TCRdb passed the 5' RACE reads through MiXCR, listing each CDR3 protein once. The sample lists just under 600,000 distinct CDR3 sequences; roughly 12% were seen once. This sample comprised PBMCs, obtained on the day of the yellow fever booster vaccination. The receptors shown here come from a man younger than 45 who received the YFV17D yellow fever vaccine. The CDR3 runs from the conserved cysteine through the conserved F or W. Each record gives: clone size, V gene, D gene, J gene, CDR3 DNA, CDR3 protein. The D gene is left open where the match is weak. The size field is filled for only some rows; it gives once, few, many or a size class.

abundance: few
v_gene: TRBV5-1
d_gene: .
j_gene: TRBJ2-7
CDR3nt: TGCGCCAGCAGCTTGGCCGGGGCAGGGATCGTATACGAGCAGTACTTC
CDR3aa: CASSLAGAGIVYEQYF

abundance: few
v_gene: TRBV7-2
d_gene: TRBD1
j_gene: TRBJ1-1
CDR3nt: TGTGCCAGCAGACCACAGGGGTCGAGCAAAGCTTTCTTT
CDR3aa: CASRPQGSSKAFF

abundance: .
v_gene: TRBV30
d_gene: .
j_gene: TRBJ2-7
CDR3nt: TGTGCCTGGACGGGGGACTCCTACGAGCAGTACTTC
CDR3aa: CAWTGDSYEQYF

abundance: .
v_gene: TRBV7-8
d_gene: TRBD1
j_gene: TRBJ2-2
CDR3nt: TGTGCCAGCAGCCCCGGGGACAGGATCCCCGGGGAGCTGTTTTTT
CDR3aa: CASSPGDRIPGELFF

abundance: .
v_gene: TRBV5-1
d_gene: TRBD2
j_gene: TRBJ2-1
CDR3nt: TGCGCCAGCAGCCCCGGAGGACTAGCGGGGTACAATGAGCAGTTCTTC
CDR3aa: CASSPGGLAGYNEQFF

abundance: .
v_gene: TRBV28
d_gene: TRBD1
j_gene: TRBJ1-2
CDR3nt: TGTGCCAGCAGTCCCCCGGGGACAGCTCTGGGTTTGCGGGGCTACACCTTC
CDR3aa: CASSPPGTALGLRGYTF

abundance: .
v_gene: TRBV11-1
d_gene: TRBD1
j_gene: TRBJ2-5
CDR3nt: TGTGCCAGCAGCCCAAGGACAGGGCGGGGTCGAGAGACCCAGTACTTC
CDR3aa: CASSPRTGRGRETQYF

abundance: .
v_gene: TRBV28
d_gene: .
j_gene: TRBJ2-7
CDR3nt: TGTGCCAGCAGACCAACACCAACCCCCCCATTAGTCTTC
CDR3aa: CASRPTPTPPLVF

abundance: .
v_gene: TRBV28
d_gene: TRBD1
j_gene: TRBJ1-6
CDR3nt: TGTGCCAGCAGTGGTCAGGGGGCTTATTCACCCCTCCACTTT
CDR3aa: CASSGQGAYSPLHF

abundance: once
v_gene: TRBV29-1
d_gene: TRBD1
j_gene: TRBJ2-5
CDR3nt: TGCAGCGTTGCTCACAGGGGGCAAGAGACCCAGTACTTC
CDR3aa: CSVAHRGQETQYF

abundance: few
v_gene: TRBV15
d_gene: .
j_gene: TRBJ2-5
CDR3nt: TGTGCCACCAGCAGAGTGGGAGGGGGAGAGACCCAGTACTTC
CDR3aa: CATSRVGGGETQYF